Listed below are T cell receptor beta chains from one sample, sequenced in a study of T cell repertoires in ileal Crohn's disease. The assay was immunoSEQ multiplex PCR, and TCRdb's table has in-frame clones only and misses some. Here the sample spans about 12,000 clones, 75% to 90% being singletons. Source material: ileal tissue. Receptor source: an adult with Crohn's disease. CDR3s include the opening cysteine and the closing phenylalanine or tryptophan. The D gene is left open where the match is weak. Expanded clones are given a class, and other clones once, few, many or no size at all.

v_call: TRBV29-1
clone_size: -
d_call: -
j_call: TRBJ1-1
cdr3_aa: CSALGGGMNTEAFF
cdr3_nt: TGCAGCGCCCTTGGGGGGGGGATGAACACTGAAGCTTTCTTT

v_call: TRBV2
clone_size: -
d_call: -
j_call: TRBJ1-5
cdr3_aa: CASTGWGSNQPQHF
cdr3_nt: TGTGCCAGCACGGGATGGGGAAGCAATCAGCCCCAGCATTTT

v_call: TRBV19
clone_size: medium-sized
d_call: TRBD2
j_call: TRBJ2-1
cdr3_aa: CASSIMASGDPYNEQFF
cdr3_nt: TGTGCCAGTAGTATAATGGCTAGCGGGGACCCCTACAATGAGCAGTTCTTC

v_call: TRBV28
clone_size: -
d_call: -
j_call: TRBJ1-2
cdr3_aa: CASSFSNYGYTF
cdr3_nt: TGTGCCAGCAGTTTCTCCAACTATGGCTACACCTTC

v_call: TRBV25-1
clone_size: -
d_call: -
j_call: TRBJ2-7
cdr3_aa: CASTWGDYEQYF
cdr3_nt: TGTGCCAGCACATGGGGGGACTACGAGCAGTACTTC

v_call: TRBV25-1
clone_size: few
d_call: -
j_call: TRBJ2-3
cdr3_aa: CASSEPRLPGRDTQYF
cdr3_nt: TGTGCCAGCAGTGAACCCCGCCTCCCGGGAAGGGATACGCAGTATTTT

v_call: TRBV6-1
clone_size: -
d_call: -
j_call: TRBJ2-7
cdr3_aa: CASRSGLISYEQYF
cdr3_nt: TGTGCCAGCAGGTCAGGTCTTATTTCCTACGAGCAGTACTTC

v_call: TRBV5-4
clone_size: -
d_call: TRBD2
j_call: TRBJ2-1
cdr3_aa: CASSPRTSGGAHEQFF
cdr3_nt: TGTGCCAGCAGCCCGCGGACTAGCGGGGGGGCCCATGAGCAGTTCTTC

v_call: TRBV10-3
clone_size: -
d_call: -
j_call: TRBJ2-3
cdr3_aa: CAISESRGSTDTQYF
cdr3_nt: TGTGCCATCAGTGAGTCACGCGGAAGCACAGATACGCAGTATTTT

v_call: TRBV19
clone_size: -
d_call: -
j_call: TRBJ1-2
cdr3_aa: CASSIATVANYGYTF
cdr3_nt: TGTGCCAGTAGTATAGCCACCGTAGCTAACTATGGCTACACCTTC

v_call: TRBV2
clone_size: few
d_call: TRBD1
j_call: TRBJ1-5
cdr3_aa: CASSSGQSYSNQPQHF
cdr3_nt: TGTGCCAGCAGTTCGGGACAGAGTTATAGCAATCAGCCCCAGCATTTT

v_call: TRBV19
clone_size: once
d_call: TRBD1
j_call: TRBJ1-1
cdr3_aa: CASSEQGIGVEAFF
cdr3_nt: TGTGCCAGTAGTGAACAGGGGATTGGGGTCGAAGCTTTCTTT

v_call: TRBV25-1
clone_size: -
d_call: TRBD1
j_call: TRBJ2-2
cdr3_aa: CASSVRGHANTGELFF
cdr3_nt: TGTGCCAGCAGTGTAAGGGGGCACGCGAACACTGGGGAGCTGTTTTTT

v_call: TRBV7-9
clone_size: -
d_call: -
j_call: TRBJ1-6
cdr3_aa: CASSLGEGYSPLHF
cdr3_nt: TGTGCCAGCAGCTTAGGGGAGGGGTACTCACCCCTCCACTTT

v_call: TRBV10-2
clone_size: -
d_call: TRBD1
j_call: TRBJ1-5
cdr3_aa: CASSRLSQGLQPQHF
cdr3_nt: TGCGCCAGCTCCCGTTTATCACAGGGGTTACAGCCCCAGCATTTT

v_call: TRBV30
clone_size: once
d_call: TRBD2
j_call: TRBJ2-1
cdr3_aa: CAWSRLAGDGNEQFF
cdr3_nt: TGTGCCTGGAGTCGACTAGCGGGAGATGGCAATGAGCAGTTCTTC

v_call: TRBV28
clone_size: -
d_call: TRBD1
j_call: TRBJ1-2
cdr3_aa: CASSDRGTGYTF
cdr3_nt: TGTGCCAGCAGTGACAGGGGCACGGGCTACACCTTC

v_call: TRBV5-1
clone_size: -
d_call: TRBD2
j_call: TRBJ2-2
cdr3_aa: CASNLAGTNTGELFF
cdr3_nt: TGCGCCAGCAATCTAGCGGGAACGAACACCGGGGAGCTGTTTTTT

v_call: TRBV5-1
clone_size: -
d_call: -
j_call: TRBJ1-6
cdr3_aa: CASTLGGQKDYNSPLHF
cdr3_nt: TGCGCCAGCACTCTGGGGGGGCAGAAGGATTATAATTCACCCCTCCACTTT

v_call: TRBV6-1
clone_size: -
d_call: -
j_call: TRBJ1-2
cdr3_aa: CASTQAGVEGGYTF
cdr3_nt: TGTGCCAGCACCCAAGCGGGAGTTGAGGGGGGCTACACCTTC

v_call: TRBV6-4
clone_size: few
d_call: TRBD2
j_call: TRBJ2-3
cdr3_aa: CASSDSSGGADTQYF
cdr3_nt: TGTGCCAGCAGTGACAGTAGCGGGGGGGCAGATACGCAGTATTTT

v_call: TRBV5-6
clone_size: -
d_call: -
j_call: TRBJ1-1
cdr3_aa: CASSSQQEMNTEAFF
cdr3_nt: TGTGCCAGCAGCTCTCAACAGGAGATGAACACTGAAGCTTTCTTT

v_call: TRBV15
clone_size: once
d_call: -
j_call: TRBJ1-2
cdr3_aa: CATSREQGFNYGYTF
cdr3_nt: TGTGCCACCAGCAGAGAGCAGGGTTTCAACTATGGCTACACCTTC

v_call: TRBV5-1
clone_size: -
d_call: TRBD1
j_call: TRBJ2-1
cdr3_aa: CASSPSGQGGSYNEQFF
cdr3_nt: TGCGCCAGCAGCCCGTCTGGACAGGGGGGCTCCTACAATGAGCAGTTCTTC

v_call: TRBV25-1
clone_size: few
d_call: -
j_call: TRBJ2-7
cdr3_aa: CASSEQRVRYF
cdr3_nt: TGTGCCAGCAGTGAACAGAGGGTTCGGTACTTC

v_call: TRBV6-4
clone_size: -
d_call: TRBD1
j_call: TRBJ2-5
cdr3_aa: CASSPSTGQGGETQYF
cdr3_nt: TGTGCCAGCAGCCCTAGTACTGGACAGGGTGGAGAGACCCAGTACTTC

v_call: TRBV30
clone_size: once
d_call: -
j_call: TRBJ2-1
cdr3_aa: CAWSVAREGEQFF
cdr3_nt: TGTGCCTGGAGTGTCGCGAGGGAAGGGGAGCAGTTCTTC

v_call: TRBV4-1
clone_size: -
d_call: -
j_call: TRBJ1-6
cdr3_aa: CASSLMILSGSSYNSPLHF
cdr3_nt: TGCGCCAGCAGCCTGATGATACTTTCTGGGAGCTCCTATAATTCACCCCTCCACTTT

v_call: TRBV20-1
clone_size: -
d_call: TRBD1
j_call: TRBJ2-7
cdr3_aa: CSARDRGEQYF
cdr3_nt: TGCAGTGCTAGGGACAGGGGCGAGCAGTACTTC

v_call: TRBV6-5
clone_size: -
d_call: -
j_call: TRBJ1-2
cdr3_aa: CASSYAIEASGYTF
cdr3_nt: TGTGCCAGCAGTTACGCCATTGAGGCTAGTGGCTACACCTTC

v_call: TRBV15
clone_size: -
d_call: -
j_call: TRBJ2-2
cdr3_aa: CATSRDGGPTGELFF
cdr3_nt: TGTGCCACCAGCAGAGATGGCGGGCCCACCGGGGAGCTGTTTTTT

v_call: TRBV4-1
clone_size: few
d_call: TRBD2
j_call: TRBJ2-3
cdr3_aa: CASSQDVGRAVDTQYF
cdr3_nt: TGCGCCAGCAGCCAAGATGTCGGGAGGGCCGTAGATACGCAGTATTTT

v_call: TRBV5-4
clone_size: -
d_call: -
j_call: TRBJ2-3
cdr3_aa: CASSYRDTDTQYF
cdr3_nt: TGTGCCAGCAGCTACCGGGACACAGATACGCAGTATTTT

v_call: TRBV5-6
clone_size: -
d_call: -
j_call: TRBJ2-3
cdr3_aa: CASSSPLLGYTDTQYF
cdr3_nt: TGTGCCAGCAGCTCTCCCTTACTAGGTTACACAGATACGCAGTATTTT

v_call: TRBV28
clone_size: -
d_call: -
j_call: TRBJ2-3
cdr3_aa: CASSFYYSTSTDTQYF
cdr3_nt: TGTGCCAGCAGTTTTTATTACAGTACTAGCACAGATACGCAGTATTTT

v_call: TRBV5-1
clone_size: once
d_call: -
j_call: TRBJ2-7
cdr3_aa: CASSLLQGYEQYF
cdr3_nt: TGCGCCAGCAGCTTACTACAGGGTTACGAGCAGTACTTC

v_call: TRBV7-2
clone_size: -
d_call: -
j_call: TRBJ1-2
cdr3_aa: CASSAYRESGYTF
cdr3_nt: TGTGCCAGCAGCGCCTACAGGGAGAGTGGCTACACCTTC

v_call: TRBV12-5
clone_size: -
d_call: TRBD2
j_call: TRBJ2-3
cdr3_aa: CASGIGLAGADTQYF
cdr3_nt: TGTGCTAGTGGTATCGGACTAGCGGGGGCGGATACGCAGTATTTT

v_call: TRBV18
clone_size: -
d_call: -
j_call: TRBJ2-5
cdr3_aa: CASSPPFNPETQYF
cdr3_nt: TGTGCCAGCTCACCACCGTTCAATCCAGAGACCCAGTACTTC

v_call: TRBV29-1
clone_size: once
d_call: TRBD1
j_call: TRBJ2-3
cdr3_aa: CSVVGLGQGTDTQYF
cdr3_nt: TGCAGCGTTGTGGGGCTGGGACAGGGCACAGATACGCAGTATTTT

v_call: TRBV10-3
clone_size: -
d_call: TRBD1
j_call: TRBJ1-2
cdr3_aa: CATGQGEIYGYTF
cdr3_nt: TGTGCCACCGGCCAGGGGGAGATCTATGGCTACACCTTC

v_call: TRBV28
clone_size: -
d_call: -
j_call: TRBJ1-2
cdr3_aa: CASSPSDYGYTF
cdr3_nt: TGTGCCAGCAGTCCCTCCGACTATGGCTACACCTTC

v_call: TRBV7-9
clone_size: -
d_call: -
j_call: TRBJ2-7
cdr3_aa: CASSRTVSYEQYF
cdr3_nt: TGTGCCAGCAGCCGGACAGTATCCTACGAGCAGTACTTC

v_call: TRBV5-6
clone_size: few
d_call: TRBD1
j_call: TRBJ2-5
cdr3_aa: CASSPDRVETQYF
cdr3_nt: TGTGCCAGCAGCCCGGACAGGGTAGAGACCCAGTACTTC

v_call: TRBV27
clone_size: -
d_call: TRBD1
j_call: TRBJ1-2
cdr3_aa: CASSRQGLGYGYTF
cdr3_nt: TGTGCCAGCAGTAGACAGGGCTTAGGGTATGGCTACACCTTC

v_call: TRBV6-1
clone_size: -
d_call: -
j_call: TRBJ2-7
cdr3_aa: CASSEEGGGSYEQYF
cdr3_nt: TGTGCCAGCAGTGAAGAGGGGGGGGGCTCCTACGAGCAGTACTTC

v_call: TRBV2
clone_size: -
d_call: -
j_call: TRBJ1-2
cdr3_aa: CASSVYRDYGYTF
cdr3_nt: TGTGCCAGCAGTGTCTACAGGGACTATGGCTACACCTTC

v_call: TRBV15
clone_size: -
d_call: -
j_call: TRBJ2-5
cdr3_aa: CATSRGTGKETQYF
cdr3_nt: TGTGCCACCAGCAGAGGTACAGGGAAAGAGACCCAGTACTTC

v_call: TRBV6-1
clone_size: few
d_call: -
j_call: TRBJ2-1
cdr3_aa: CASEGLLSYNEQFF
cdr3_nt: TGTGCCAGCGAAGGACTTCTTTCCTACAATGAGCAGTTCTTC

v_call: TRBV7-6
clone_size: -
d_call: -
j_call: TRBJ2-3
cdr3_aa: CASSLGSAGRVDTQYF
cdr3_nt: TGTGCCAGCAGCTTAGGATCAGCGGGCCGGGTCGATACGCAGTATTTT

v_call: TRBV7-8
clone_size: -
d_call: TRBD1
j_call: TRBJ1-2
cdr3_aa: CASSLAGSRGRGGYTF
cdr3_nt: TGTGCCAGCAGCTTAGCGGGGAGCAGGGGGCGAGGTGGCTACACCTTC

v_call: TRBV5-1
clone_size: -
d_call: TRBD1
j_call: TRBJ1-1
cdr3_aa: CASRPGTGGTEAFF
cdr3_nt: TGCGCCAGCAGGCCCGGGACAGGTGGGACTGAAGCTTTCTTT

v_call: TRBV27
clone_size: -
d_call: -
j_call: TRBJ2-7
cdr3_aa: CASSPGQNYEQYF
cdr3_nt: TGTGCCAGCAGTCCCGGACAGAACTACGAGCAGTACTTC

v_call: TRBV7-2
clone_size: once
d_call: -
j_call: TRBJ1-1
cdr3_aa: CASSREGVTEAFF
cdr3_nt: TGTGCCAGCAGCAGGGAAGGGGTCACTGAAGCTTTCTTT

v_call: TRBV18
clone_size: once
d_call: TRBD1
j_call: TRBJ2-5
cdr3_aa: CASSPPGTGQETQYF
cdr3_nt: TGTGCCAGCTCACCACCCGGGACAGGCCAAGAGACCCAGTACTTC

v_call: TRBV5-4
clone_size: -
d_call: TRBD2
j_call: TRBJ2-5
cdr3_aa: CASSSGGLSDRAQYF
cdr3_nt: TGTGCCAGCAGCTCGGGGGGACTCTCTGATAGGGCCCAGTACTTC

v_call: TRBV6-5
clone_size: -
d_call: TRBD1
j_call: TRBJ2-7
cdr3_aa: CASSRGQVYEQYF
cdr3_nt: TGTGCCAGCAGCAGAGGACAGGTCTACGAGCAGTACTTC

v_call: TRBV28
clone_size: -
d_call: TRBD1
j_call: TRBJ1-2
cdr3_aa: CASSGTGGYYGYTF
cdr3_nt: TGTGCCAGCAGCGGGACAGGGGGCTACTATGGCTACACCTTC

v_call: TRBV4-1
clone_size: -
d_call: -
j_call: TRBJ1-6
cdr3_aa: CASSQDRWAPLHF
cdr3_nt: TGCGCCAGCAGCCAAGATAGATGGGCCCCCCTCCACTTT